This T cell receptor beta chain is drawn from a study of T cells in Graves' hyperthyroidism and ophthalmopathy. TCR beta CDR3 sequences were amplified from RNA transcripts. HTBI primers were the set used in a first-round RT-PCR of the TCR CDR3. TCRdb independently ran MiXCR on the multiplex PCR reads; one entry per CDR3 protein. The sample has 500,000 to 750,000 distinct CDR3 sequences; 12% to 15% are singletons. Trimming removed 3 bases from V and 0 bases from J; junction bases left unmatched: 4. This CDR3 is built from 16 residues. Germline CDR1 is SGHTA and CDR2 is FQGTGA. Sequenced: blood. The chain employs TRBV7-3 and TRBJ2-1, with 8 bases that match TRBD2. This TCR derives from a woman aged 18-30 years with Graves' ophthalmopathy. CDR3 sequence (DNA): TGTGCCAGCAGCTTTAAGCGGGGGAGCTCCTACAATGAGCAGTTCTTC. This translates into CASSFKRGSSYNEQFF.